This TCR beta chain was sequenced in a study of beta chain features in type 1 diabetes. Study results and limitations: VDJ junctions in type 1 diabetes patients carried more deletions and fewer insertions.

This clone was recorded many times. Its antigen remains unknown. The CDR3 has 15 amino acids. The junction had 3 bases not matched to a gene; V was cut back by 3 bases and J by 0 bases. CDR1 and CDR2 (germline): SGHNT, YYREEE (reference sequence). The entirety of the isolated RNA underwent reverse transcription, so expressed TCRB transcripts were sequenced. Clones were read by immunoSEQ multiplex PCR, and TCRdb kept only the in-frame ones, dropping some. This table holds 300,000 to 350,000 clones, 8% found once. This receptor was taken from a woman in her late teens or twenties in good health. The chain carries TRBV5-4 and TRBJ2-3, with TRBD2 matching over 8 bases. Sequenced: central memory CD4+ T cells from blood. The CDR3 region is CASSSPSGSTDTQYF. The CDR3 DNA reads as TGTGCCAGCAGCTCCCCTAGCGGGAGCACAGATACGCAGTATTTT.